This T cell receptor beta chain was sequenced during a study of vaccination effects on CD4 cells after COVID-19. Study overall: Participants completed two doses of the BNT162b2 or mRNA-1273 vaccine.

The repertoire was sequenced with immunoSEQ multiplex PCR; TCRdb's copy has only in-frame clones and lacks some. The table has around 63,000 clones, roughly 80% seen once. Study-wide results and caveats: Cross-reactivity with common cold coronaviruses was shown by only 1 of 255 vaccine-induced clones in healthy vaccinees. There was marked clonal contraction among infection- and vaccine-induced clones late after vaccination.

CD4+ T cells specific for antigen were expanded with viral peptide pools by the ViraFEST assay before sequencing. Scientists isolated CD4+ T cells after a roughly 10-day culture period ended. Nobody among the vaccine recipients had prior SARS-CoV-2 infection (nucleocapsid antibodies were negative). A half-medium replacement with IL-2 medium was carried out on days 3 and 7. The CDR3 has 15 amino acids. V was cut by 4 bases and J by 6 bases, with 18 bases left in between. Germline V gene sequence: CDR1 MNHEY, CDR2 SVGAGI. Remarks on this clone: What it binds is not known.

This clonotype was sampled from a human donor who received a COVID-19 vaccine. Source: CD4+ T cells from PBMCs cultured with HCoV-OC43 spike peptides, taken before COVID-19 vaccination. Described subset: HCoV-OC43 spike overlapping peptide pool stimulation. The chain links TRBV6-5 to TRBJ1-2; D might be TRBD1 (5 bases). DNA of the CDR3: TGTGCCAGCAGTTCCCCAACCAGGACGGGGGATGGCTACACCTTC. Its translation is CASSSPTRTGDGYTF.